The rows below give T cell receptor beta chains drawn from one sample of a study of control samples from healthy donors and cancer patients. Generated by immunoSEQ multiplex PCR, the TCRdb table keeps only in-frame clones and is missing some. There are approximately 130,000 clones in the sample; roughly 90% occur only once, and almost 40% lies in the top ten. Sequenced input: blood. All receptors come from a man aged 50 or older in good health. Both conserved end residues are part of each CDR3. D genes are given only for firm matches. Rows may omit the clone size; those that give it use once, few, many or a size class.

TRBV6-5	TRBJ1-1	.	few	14	CASRYRVANTEAFF	TGTGCCAGCAGGTACAGGGTGGCGAACACTGAAGCTTTCTTT
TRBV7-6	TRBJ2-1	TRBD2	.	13	CASSLSGRNEQFF	TGTGCCAGCAGCTTATCCGGGAGGAATGAGCAGTTCTTC
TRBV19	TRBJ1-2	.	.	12	CASDTGSYGYTF	TGTGCCAGTGACACAGGGAGCTATGGCTACACCTTC
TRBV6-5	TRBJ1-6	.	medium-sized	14	CASSQEGESSPLHF	TGTGCCAGCAGTCAGGAGGGGGAGAGTTCACCCCTCCACTTT
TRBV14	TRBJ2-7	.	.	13	CASSQDRDSEQYF	TGTGCCAGCAGCCAAGACAGGGATAGCGAGCAGTACTTC
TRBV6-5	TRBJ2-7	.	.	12	CASSYQGYEQYF	TGTGCCAGCAGTTACCAAGGATACGAGCAGTACTTC
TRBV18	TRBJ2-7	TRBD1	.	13	CASSPGQEYEQYF	TGTGCCAGCTCACCGGGACAGGAGTACGAGCAGTACTTC
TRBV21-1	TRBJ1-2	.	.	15	CASSGRRGFNYGYTF	TGTGCCAGCAGCGGTCGCAGGGGGTTTAACTATGGCTACACCTTC
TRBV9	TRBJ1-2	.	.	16	CASSDAGEGYTYGYTF	TGTGCCAGCAGCGACGCAGGGGAGGGGTATACCTATGGCTACACCTTC
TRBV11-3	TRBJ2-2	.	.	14	CASSFQGNTGELFF	TGTGCCAGCAGCTTCCAGGGGAACACCGGGGAGCTGTTTTTT
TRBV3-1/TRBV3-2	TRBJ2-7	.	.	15	CASSQDTVRAYEQYF	TGTGCCAGCAGCCAGGATACAGTAAGGGCCTACGAGCAGTACTTC
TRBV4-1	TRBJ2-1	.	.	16	CASSPLDMITYNEQFF	TGCGCCAGCAGCCCCCTGGACATGATCACATACAATGAGCAGTTCTTC
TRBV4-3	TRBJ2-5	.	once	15	CASSHARGPQETQYF	TGCGCCAGCAGCCATGCCCGGGGGCCCCAAGAGACCCAGTACTTC
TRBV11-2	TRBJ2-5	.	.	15	CASSFQGRGEETQYF	TGTGCCAGCAGCTTCCAGGGGCGGGGAGAAGAGACCCAGTACTTC
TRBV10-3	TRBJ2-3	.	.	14	CAVGPSEGTDTQYF	TGTGCCGTAGGCCCTAGCGAGGGCACAGATACGCAGTATTTT
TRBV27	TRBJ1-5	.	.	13	CASSFSGSGPQHF	TGTGCCAGCAGTTTTTCGGGTTCAGGGCCCCAGCATTTT
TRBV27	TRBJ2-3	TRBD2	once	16	CASSPTTSGGADTQYF	TGTGCCAGCAGTCCGACGACTAGCGGGGGGGCAGATACGCAGTATTTT
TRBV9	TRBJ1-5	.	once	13	CASSVVSEGPQHF	TGTGCCAGCAGCGTAGTATCAGAGGGGCCCCAGCATTTT
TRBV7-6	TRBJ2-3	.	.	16	CTSSLEAGTGPDTQYF	TGTACCAGCAGCTTAGAAGCGGGGACAGGCCCAGATACGCAGTATTTT
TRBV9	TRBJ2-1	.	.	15	CASSVGLAHYNEQFF	TGTGCCAGCAGCGTAGGCCTAGCGCACTACAATGAGCAGTTCTTC
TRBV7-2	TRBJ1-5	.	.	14	CASSFSHPNQPQHF	TGTGCCAGCAGCTTTTCTCATCCAAATCAGCCCCAGCATTTT
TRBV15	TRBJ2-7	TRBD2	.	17	CATSRDSRPGGHYEQYF	TGTGCCACCAGCAGAGATTCACGCCCGGGAGGTCACTACGAGCAGTACTTC
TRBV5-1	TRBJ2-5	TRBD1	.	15	CASSLEGTDQETQYF	TGCGCCAGCAGCTTGGAGGGGACAGACCAAGAGACCCAGTACTTC
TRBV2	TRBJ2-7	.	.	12	CAIAREGYEQYF	TGTGCCATCGCTCGCGAAGGATACGAGCAGTACTTC
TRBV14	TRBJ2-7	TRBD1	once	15	CASSQGQGISYEQYF	TGTGCCAGCAGCCAAGGACAGGGGATCTCCTACGAGCAGTACTTC
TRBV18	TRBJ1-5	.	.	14	CASSVWDSNQPQHF	TGTGCCAGCTCAGTGTGGGATAGCAATCAGCCCCAGCATTTT
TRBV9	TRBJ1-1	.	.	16	CASSVGTVGMNTEAFF	TGTGCCAGCAGCGTAGGGACAGTTGGCATGAACACTGAAGCTTTCTTT